This entry lists 25 T cell receptor beta chains sequenced from one sample in a study of T cell repertoires in cytomegalovirus infection. From the reads, TCRdb called clonotypes with MiXCR, one entry per CDR3 protein. The sample contains around 240,000 distinct CDR3 sequences, 22% of which appear only once. Sequencing used CD8+ T cells from PBMCs. These TCRs come from a human donor in good health (CMV status not recorded). Some clones in this sample may be carry-over from other donors' samples.

This chain connects TRBV2 to TRBJ1-1; maybe TRBD1 (5 bases). CDR3 length: 13 residues. Trimming took off 7 bases at V and 3 bases at J, with 12 bases between the two ends. Looked up from germline, CDR1 is SNHLY and CDR2 is FYNNEI. CDR3 DNA sequence: TGTGCCAGCAAACCCCTAGGGGACACTGAAGCTTTCTTT. Protein: CASKPLGDTEAFF.

The chain recombines TRBV7-9 with TRBJ2-7, with D unresolved. Germline-derived CDR1 and CDR2 are SEHNR and FQNEAQ (reference sequence). The CDR3 runs to 12 residues. The ends were cut back, 5 bases at V and 2 bases at J, with 7 bases in the middle. The CDR3 nucleotides read TGTGCCAGCAGCCCCCGCCCCTACGAGCAGTACTTC. Translating gives CASSPRPYEQYF.

This clonotype was seen repeatedly, ten times or more. The chain uses TRBV7-2 and TRBJ1-1; D is unclear. This CDR3 contains 14 residues. Germline V gives CDR1 SGHTA, CDR2 FQGNSA. V gave up 5 bases and J gave up 1 base, with 11 bases separating them. Written as DNA, the CDR3 is TGTGCCAGCAGCCCAACTCTACAGAACACTGAAGCTTTCTTT. It is translated as CASSPTLQNTEAFF. Full variable domain (missing parts from reference TRBV7-2 and TRBJ1-1): GAGVSQSPSNKVTEKGKDVELRCDPISGHTALYWYRQSLGQGLEFLIYFQGNSAPDKSGLPSDRFSAERTGGSVSTLTIQRTQQEDSAVYLCASSPTLQNTEAFFGQGTRLTVV.

V usage is TRBV11-2 and J usage is TRBJ1-2; 10 bases are shared with TRBD1. This CDR3 region has 16 residues. Trimming took 6 bases from V and 4 from J; bases not matched to a gene: 11. CDR1 SGHAT and CDR2 FQNNGV come from the germline V gene. The CDR3 loop is CASRPTGGAGLYGYTF. CDR3 coding DNA: TGTGCCAGCAGACCGACAGGGGGCGCGGGCCTCTATGGCTACACCTTC.

This clonotype was seen more than once but under ten times. The V call is TRBV6-1, the J call TRBJ2-3; the match to TRBD1 covers 8 bases. Unmatched junction bases numbered 10, after V lost 5 bases and J lost 6 bases. CDR3 length equals 15 residues. Germline CDR1 MNHNS, CDR2 SASEGT. The DNA of the CDR3 is TGTGCCAGCAGTTACGTGGGACAGGCAACCGATACGCAGTATTTT. It is translated as CASSYVGQATDTQYF.

This clonotype was picked up a small number of times. V is TRBV19 and J is TRBJ2-1; D uncertain. The V gene lost 9 bases and the J gene lost 2 bases, with 8 bases spanning the gap. Germline V CDR1 and CDR2: LNHDA, SQIVND (reference sequence). CDR3 length: 12 amino acids. This CDR3 is CASRWTYNEQFF. CDR3 in DNA: TGTGCCAGCCGGTGGACCTACAATGAGCAGTTCTTC.

The gene calls are TRBV23-1 and TRBJ2-7; D ambiguous. TRBV23-1 is treated as an ORF (open reading frame) with a function not yet certain. V was shortened by 1 base and J by 4 bases, with 11 bases between the two germline ends. The CDR3 extends over 14 amino acids. The CDR3 bases are TGCGCCAGCAGTCAATTGGGCCACACTTACGAGCAGTACTTC. It codes for CASSQLGHTYEQYF.

This clonotype appeared a few times. The genes are TRBV10-3 and TRBJ1-4; D not resolved. This CDR3 comprises 14 residues. Germline loops: CDR1 ENHRY, CDR2 SYGVKD. Trimming pared 0 bases from V and 8 bases from J, leaving 10 bases between. DNA for the CDR3: TGTGCCATCAGTGAGTCGATCGGGAGCGAAAAACTGTTTTTT. Encoded protein: CAISESIGSEKLFF.

At least ten counts were recorded for this clonotype. This rearrangement joins TRBV7-8 to TRBJ2-1; 10 bases are a match to TRBD2. In germline, CDR1 is SGHVS, CDR2 FQNEAQ. CDR3 size: 12 residues. Trimming cost V 1 base and J 12 bases; bases outside gene matches: 0. CDR3 sequence reads: CASSLGLAGQFF. In DNA, the CDR3 is TGTGCCAGCAGCTTAGGACTAGCGGGGCAGTTCTTC.

This clonotype was recorded many times. The chain combines TRBV7-8 with TRBJ2-7; 8 bases line up with TRBD1. V shed 5 bases, J shed 3 bases, and the junction held 9 bases outside the gene matches. The CDR3 length is 15 residues. Per the germline V gene, CDR1 is SGHVS and CDR2 is FQNEAQ. This CDR3 is CASSVTGGSGYEQYF. The CDR3 bases are TGTGCCAGCAGCGTAACAGGGGGTTCAGGCTACGAGCAGTACTTC.

The chain couples TRBV5-1 to TRBJ2-7; a weak D match, TRBD1 (6 bases). Germline V gene sequence: CDR1 SGHRS, CDR2 YFSETQ. Trimming took 2 bases from V and 2 from J, leaving 8 bases between them. The CDR3 runs to 13 residues. The CDR3 coding sequence is TGCGCCAGCAGCTTTTGGGGGCCCTACGAGCAGTACTTC. Its translation: CASSFWGPYEQYF. Full variable domain (remainder filled in from reference TRBV5-1 and TRBJ2-7): KAGVTQTPRYLIKTRGQQVTLSCSPISGHRSVSWYQQTPGQGLQFLFEYFSETQRNKGNFPGRFSGRQFSNSRSEMNVSTLELGDSALYLCASSFWGPYEQYFGPGTRLTVT.

The chain carries TRBV19 and TRBJ1-1, with D possibly being TRBD1 (6 bases). Germline V gene sequence: CDR1 LNHDA, CDR2 SQIVND (reference sequence). CDR3 length: 12 amino acids. V was trimmed by 10 bases and J by 4 bases, leaving 13 bases between them. CDR3 nucleotides: TGTGCCACCTTACAGGGTCTCACTGAAGCTTTCTTT. Its protein is CATLQGLTEAFF.

The rearrangement links TRBV7-2 to TRBJ2-1; 10 bases fit TRBD2. The CDR3 totals 15 residues. CDR1 is SGHTA and CDR2 is FQGNSA in the germline V gene. Trimming cost V 3 bases and J 6 bases; bases outside gene matches: 5. The CDR3 DNA reads as TGTGCCAGCAGCTTTAGCGGGGGGAGTTTCAATGAGCAGTTCTTC. Encoded protein: CASSFSGGSFNEQFF. The entire variable domain, with the rest obtained from reference TRBV7-2 and TRBJ2-1, is as follows: GAGVSQSPSNKVTEKGKDVELRCDPISGHTALYWYRQSLGQGLEFLIYFQGNSAPDKSGLPSDRFSAERTGGSVSTLTIQRTQQEDSAVYLCASSFSGGSFNEQFFGPGTRLTVL.

Only a few counts were recorded for this clonotype. The chain couples TRBV28 to TRBJ1-4, with D uncertain. This CDR3 has 16 amino acids. V lost 5 bases and J lost 5, with 18 bases in between. CDR1 MDHEN and CDR2 SYDVKM come from the germline V gene. CDR3 amino acids: CASSPTEAAPNEKLFF. Here the CDR3 DNA reads TGTGCCAGCAGTCCCACGGAGGCGGCACCAAATGAAAAACTGTTTTTT.

This clonotype was detected a few times. V usage is TRBV6-5 and J usage is TRBJ2-5; a possible D gene is TRBD2 (6 bases). This CDR3 is 14 amino acids long. Trimming removed 5 bases from V and 5 bases from J, with 15 bases in between. Germline-derived CDR1 and CDR2 are MNHEY and SVGAGI. The CDR3 DNA sequence: TGTGCCAGCAGTGTTTTCAGGGCGGGGGAGACCCAGTACTTC. Residues: CASSVFRAGETQYF.

This clonotype occurred many times. The chain employs TRBV7-6 and TRBJ2-7, with D possibly being TRBD1 (6 bases). CDR3 length equals 15 residues. The germline V gene encodes CDR1 SGHVS and CDR2 FNYEAQ. Trimming left V 5 bases short and J 4 bases short, with 18 bases between. This chain's CDR3 is CASSADSSKLYEQYF. CDR3 coding DNA: TGTGCCAGCAGCGCGGACAGTTCTAAACTATACGAGCAGTACTTC.

Turning to this clonotype: This may be a read error, as it is one base from a much larger clone. The V call is TRBV27, the J call TRBJ1-4; TRBD1 aligns across 7 bases. Germline V gene lookup returns CDR1 MNHEY and CDR2 SMNVEV (reference sequence). This CDR3 has 15 residues. Written as DNA, the CDR3 is TGTGCCAGCAGTCTGACAGGGCTCGCTAATGAAAAACTGCTTTTT. Protein sequence: CASSLTGLANEKLLF.

This clonotype was counted a few times. The rearrangement uses TRBV15 and TRBJ1-1; 8 bases agree with TRBD1. Germline values: CDR1 LNHNV, CDR2 YYDKDF (reference sequence). The V and J ends lost 6 bases and 5 bases, in that order; junction bases with no gene match: 11. There are 15 residues in the CDR3. The CDR3: CATRTYRGANTEAFF. CDR3 DNA: TGTGCCACCAGGACTTACAGGGGGGCGAATACTGAAGCTTTCTTT.

The V and J genes are TRBV7-6 and TRBJ2-7, with D possibly TRBD2 on 6 matching bases. Trimming pared 0 bases from V and 3 bases from J, leaving 6 bases between. Germline values: CDR1 SGHVS, CDR2 FNYEAQ. The CDR3 loop spans 13 amino acids. CDR3: CASSLARDYEQYF. CDR3 DNA: TGTGCCAGCAGCTTAGCGCGGGACTACGAGCAGTACTTC.

About this clonotype itself: Possible read error: a much larger clone is one base away. The chain has TRBV7-6 and TRBJ2-1, with 9 bases aligning to TRBD1. With V trimmed by 3 bases and J by 9 bases, 3 bases remained unmatched. CDR1 and CDR2 from the germline V gene are SGHVS and FNYEAQ. The CDR3 extends over 13 amino acids. The CDR3 reads CASSLGQGTEQFF. DNA for the CDR3: TGTGCCAGCAGCTTGGGACAGGGCACTGAGCAGTTCTTC. Drawing the rest from reference TRBV7-6 and TRBJ2-1, the complete variable domain is GAGVSQSPRYKVTKRGQDVALRCDPISGHVSLYWYRQALGQGPEFLTYFNYEAQQDKSGLPNDRFSAERPEGSISTLTIQRTEQRDSAMYRCASSLGQGTEQFFGPGTRLTVL.

In this sample, this clonotype turned up many times. This chain joins TRBV29-1 and TRBJ2-2; D possibly corresponds to TRBD2 (5 bases). V shed 7 bases and J shed 4 bases, with 7 bases lying between them. The CDR3 extends over 11 amino acids. Germline CDR1 reads SQVTM; CDR2 reads ANQGSEA. CDR3 sequence (DNA): TGCAGCGCTGAGGGCACCGGGGAGCTGTTTTTT. This codes for CSAEGTGELFF.

The chain employs TRBV2 and TRBJ2-5; maybe TRBD1 (6 bases). The V end lost 3 bases, the J end lost 5 bases, and 16 bases lay between the germline ends. The CDR3 sequence is 15 residues long. CDR1 and CDR2 (germline): SNHLY, FYNNEI. The CDR3 loop reads CASSEVTGGQETQYF. The CDR3 DNA is TGTGCCAGCAGTGAGGTCACTGGGGGCCAGGAGACCCAGTACTTC. The full variable domain, completed using reference TRBV2 and TRBJ2-5, is EPEVTQTPSHQVTQMGQEVILRCVPISNHLYFYWYRQILGQKVEFLVSFYNNEISEKSEIFDDQFSVERPDGSNFTLKIRSTKLEDSAMYFCASSEVTGGQETQYFGPGTRLLVL.

To note about this clonotype: An end of the junction differs from the germline gene, which may be a read error. The V call is TRBV25-1, the J call TRBJ2-5; 7 positions agree with TRBD1. CDR1 is MGHDK and CDR2 is SYGVNS in the germline V gene. This CDR3 spans 18 amino acids. The CDR3 DNA follows: TGTGCCAGCGGTGAATATCGGGTGTGGGAAGGGGGCGGTGAGACCCAGTACTTC. Encoded protein: CASGEYRVWEGGGETQYF.

This clonotype was observed a few times. The chain links TRBV6-2 or TRBV6-3 to TRBJ2-3, with D perhaps TRBD1 or TRBD2 (7 bases each). Germline values: CDR1 MNHEY, CDR2 SVGEGT. V was clipped by 0 bases and J by 2 bases, with 15 bases between them. The CDR3 loop spans 17 amino acids. The CDR3 sequence: CASSYSPGGVFTDTQYF. In nucleotides, the CDR3 is TGTGCCAGCAGTTACTCCCCAGGGGGGGTTTTCACAGATACGCAGTATTTT.

This clonotype was recorded many times. CDR3 coding DNA: TGTGCCAGCAGTTTGCAACAGAACACCGGGGAGCTGTTTTTT. It translates to CASSLQQNTGELFF. The chain couples TRBV12-3 or TRBV12-4 to TRBJ2-2, with D unclear. The CDR3 is 14 residues long. Trimming stripped 3 bases from V and 1 base from J, with 6 bases between.